These 32 T cell receptor beta chains share one sample of origin, sequenced in a study of T cell responses to AZD1222 COVID-19 vaccine. Some clones are missing from TCRdb's copy, which holds only in-frame ones; the method was immunoSEQ multiplex PCR. This table holds about 94,000 clones, less than 85% found once. This specimen consisted of peripheral blood, obtained 28 days after the second AZD1222 dose. The receptor set was obtained from an adult who received the AZD1222 COVID-19 vaccine.

The V call is TRBV30, the J call TRBJ1-1, with 9 bases aligning to TRBD1. With V trimmed by 3 bases and J by 1 base, 9 bases remained unmatched. CDR3 length: 16 residues. Germline V gene lookup returns CDR1 GTSNPN and CDR2 SVGIG (reference sequence). The chain's CDR3 is CAWSSADRGPNTEAFF. The CDR3 DNA follows: TGTGCCTGGAGCTCCGCGGACAGGGGCCCGAACACTGAAGCTTTCTTT.

The CDR3 region is CASSASGRAGNEQYF. The CDR3 bases are TGTGCCAGCAGCGCAAGCGGGAGGGCCGGAAACGAGCAGTACTTC. This chain links TRBV9 with TRBJ2-7, with TRBD2 matching 10 bases. J gave up 5 bases and V 3 bases, and 8 bases lay outside the gene matches. The CDR3 totals 15 residues. CDR1 and CDR2 (germline): SGDLS, YYNGEE.

This clone was observed a handful of times. The chain employs TRBV5-4 and TRBJ2-7, with 12 bases aligning to TRBD1. J was trimmed by 4 bases and V by 4 bases; bases with no gene match: 6. The CDR3 covers 15 residues. CDR1 SGHNT and CDR2 YYREEE come from the germline V gene (reference sequence). CDR3 coding DNA: TGTGCCAGCAGCGCCCAGGGACAGGGGGCTTACGAGCAGTACTTC. Translation gives CASSAQGQGAYEQYF.

This CDR3 reads CASSEAPDRTSEAFF. DNA for the CDR3: TGTGCCAGCAGTGAAGCCCCGGACAGGACTTCTGAAGCTTTCTTT. The V gene is TRBV2, the J gene TRBJ1-1, with 7 nucleotides matching TRBD1. CDR1 SNHLY and CDR2 FYNNEI come from the germline V gene. The CDR3 is 15 residues long. V lost 0 bases, J lost 6 bases, and 7 bases stayed unmatched.

This sequence joins TRBV4-3 and TRBJ1-4; D call uncertain. CDR3 length: 15 residues. Germline CDR1 LGHNA, CDR2 YSLEER. Trimming removed 4 bases at V and 10 bases at J, with 19 bases between. CDR3 loop: CASSRSLGVRGKLFF. CDR3 in DNA: TGCGCCAGCAGCCGCTCCCTAGGAGTTCGGGGAAAACTGTTTTTT.

The genes are TRBV7-9 and TRBJ1-5; D might be TRBD1 (6 bases). Per the germline V gene, CDR1 is SEHNR and CDR2 is FQNEAQ (reference sequence). Trimming shortened V by 7 bases and J by 4 bases, and 20 bases separated the two germline ends. The CDR3 has 16 residues. CDR3 nucleotide sequence: TGTGCCAGCAATGCCCCAGAACAGGGACTTAATCAGCCCCAGCATTTT. Translating gives CASNAPEQGLNQPQHF.

The chain is built from TRBV18 and TRBJ1-4; D is perhaps TRBD1 (6 bases). The CDR3 is made up of 14 amino acids. Germline CDR1 is KGHSH and CDR2 is LQKENI. The V gene lost 2 bases and the J gene lost 5 bases, with 9 bases spanning the gap. The CDR3 bases are TGTGCCAGCTCACCAGCGACAGGAAATGAAAAACTGTTTTTT. Translating gives CASSPATGNEKLFF. Full variable domain (missing parts from reference TRBV18 and TRBJ1-4): NAGVMQNPRHLVRRRGQEARLRCSPMKGHSHVYWYRQLPEEGLKFMVYLQKENIIDESGMPKERFSAEFPKEGPSILRIQQVVRGDSAAYFCASSPATGNEKLFFGSGTQLSVL.

This chain links TRBV5-1 with TRBJ2-7, with 7 bases matching TRBD1. The germline V gene has CDR1 SGHRS and CDR2 YFSETQ. This CDR3 is 15 amino acids long. The ends lost 1 base at V and 4 bases at J; junction bases unmatched: 8. CDR3 loop: CASSLLRTGKYEQYF. The CDR3 DNA sequence: TGCGCCAGCAGCTTGCTTCGGACAGGAAAGTACGAGCAGTACTTC.

This clone was observed once. The chain is built from TRBV7-3 and TRBJ1-1; possible D gene TRBD1, 6 bases. Looked up from germline, CDR1 is SGHTA and CDR2 is FQGTGA. The CDR3 sequence is 13 residues long. The V end lost 2 bases, the J end lost 5 bases, and 9 bases lay between the germline ends. This CDR3 reads CASSLQGQTEAFF. The CDR3 DNA sequence: TGTGCCAGCAGCTTACAGGGGCAGACTGAAGCTTTCTTT. The full variable domain, with the rest looked up from reference TRBV7-3 and TRBJ1-1, is GAGVSQTPSNKVTEKGKYVELRCDPISGHTALYWYRQSLGQGPEFLIYFQGTGAADDSGLPNDRFFAVRPEGSVSTLKIQRTERGDSAVYLCASSLQGQTEAFFGQGTRLTVV.

The V call is TRBV7-3, the J call TRBJ2-7; 15 nucleotides agree with TRBD2. Germline CDR1 and CDR2: SGHTA and FQGTGA. The V gene end was trimmed by 6 bases and the J gene end by 3 bases; junction bases not matched to a gene: 15. The CDR3 is 19 amino acids. CDR3 sequence: CASRRARTSGRVSLYEQYF. In DNA form, the CDR3 reads TGTGCCAGCAGACGAGCGCGGACTAGCGGGAGGGTGTCCCTCTACGAGCAGTACTTC.

The rearrangement links TRBV6-5 to TRBJ1-5, with TRBD1 matching over 7 bases. With V trimmed by 2 bases and J by 0 bases, 4 bases remained unmatched. Per germline, CDR1 MNHEY and CDR2 SVGAGI. This CDR3 has 16 residues. The CDR3 loop is CASSYRDRDSNQPQHF. The CDR3 nucleotides read TGTGCCAGCAGTTACCGCGACAGGGATAGCAATCAGCCCCAGCATTTT.

The chain combines TRBV19 with TRBJ1-5; TRBD1 is a possible D gene (5 bases). The CDR3 loop spans 16 amino acids. Per germline, CDR1 LNHDA and CDR2 SQIVND (reference sequence). V lost 7 bases to trimming and J lost 1 base, with 17 bases between them. The DNA for the CDR3 is TGTGCCAGTAAAGGGGCAGGAGCCCAGAGCAATCAGCCCCAGCATTTT. Its translation: CASKGAGAQSNQPQHF.

The rearrangement links TRBV5-4 to TRBJ2-5; D might be TRBD1 (6 bases). Germline CDR1 is SGHNT and CDR2 is YYREEE (reference sequence). V shed 6 bases and J shed 2 bases, with 17 bases lying between them. This CDR3 region has 15 residues. The CDR3 spells CASTGAAGVQETQYF. The DNA for the CDR3 is TGTGCCAGCACCGGGGCGGCAGGGGTGCAAGAGACCCAGTACTTC.

The rearrangement links TRBV19 to TRBJ2-7; 10 nucleotides align to TRBD2. From germline, CDR1 is LNHDA and CDR2 SQIVND (reference sequence). After removal of 4 bases from V and 3 bases from J, the junction contained 6 bases not matched to a gene. This CDR3 comprises 15 residues. CDR3 region: CASSNSGRPNYEQYF. CDR3 DNA: TGTGCCAGTAGTAATAGCGGGAGGCCTAACTACGAGCAGTACTTC. The full variable domain, its missing parts supplied by reference TRBV19 and TRBJ2-7, is DGGITQSPKYLFRKEGQNVTLSCEQNLNHDAMYWYRQDPGQGLRLIYYSQIVNDFQKGDIAEGYSVSREKKESFPLTVTSAQKNPTAFYLCASSNSGRPNYEQYFGPGTRLTVT.

V gene TRBV7-6 combines with J gene TRBJ2-5; D not certain. The CDR3 spans 13 residues. With 3 bases removed from V and 1 base from J, the gap between germline ends came to 6 bases. Looked up from germline, CDR1 is SGHVS and CDR2 is FNYEAQ. CDR3 sequence (DNA): TGTGCCAGCAGCTTTCGAACCCAAGAGACCCAGTACTTC. Translated: CASSFRTQETQYF.

This rearrangement joins TRBV28 to TRBJ2-7; 9 bases map to TRBD2. V shed 7 bases, J shed 3 bases, and the junction held 10 bases outside the gene matches. There are 15 residues in the CDR3. Germline loops: CDR1 MDHEN, CDR2 SYDVKM. The CDR3 region is CASNTLAGALYEQYF. In nucleotides, the CDR3 is TGTGCCAGCAACACCTTAGCGGGAGCACTCTACGAGCAGTACTTC. Drawing the rest from reference TRBV28 and TRBJ2-7, the complete variable domain is DVKVTQSSRYLVKRTGEKVFLECVQDMDHENMFWYRQDPGLGLRLIYFSYDVKMKEKGDIPEGYSVSREKKERFSLILESASTNQTSMYLCASNTLAGALYEQYFGPGTRLTVT.

The V call is TRBV2, the J call TRBJ1-2, with D possibly being TRBD1 (6 bases). CDR1 and CDR2 (germline): SNHLY, FYNNEI. V was clipped by 2 bases and J by 4 bases, with 11 bases between them. The CDR3 is 14 residues long. The chain's CDR3 is CASSETGLAYGYTF. CDR3 in DNA: TGTGCCAGCAGTGAAACAGGGCTGGCCTATGGCTACACCTTC.

The chain uses TRBV7-9 and TRBJ2-1, with 9 positions matching TRBD2. Germline CDR1 reads SEHNR; CDR2 reads FQNEAQ (reference sequence). V lost 5 bases to trimming and J lost 10 bases; unmatched junction nucleotides: 18. The CDR3 length is 17 residues. The CDR3, as DNA: TGTGCCAGCAGCCTAGGCGGCGGCGGGGGGGCCGTTCTCGAGCAGTTCTTC. Residues: CASSLGGGGGAVLEQFF.

The chain carries TRBV5-1 and TRBJ2-5; TRBD2 might be the D (6 bases). The CDR3 is made up of 15 amino acids. Germline values: CDR1 SGHRS, CDR2 YFSETQ. Trimming cost V 1 base and J 2 bases, with 12 bases left between them. CDR3 residues: CASSLFPGEQETQYF. CDR3 DNA sequence: TGCGCCAGCAGCTTGTTTCCGGGGGAGCAAGAGACCCAGTACTTC.

The J gene is TRBJ2-5, the V gene TRBV6-2 or TRBV6-3; 7 bases are shared with TRBD1. In germline, CDR1 is MNHEY, CDR2 SVGEGT. The length of the CDR3 is 14 residues. V trimming: 5 bases; J trimming: 2 bases; junction bases outside the gene matches: 5. CDR3 in DNA: TGTGCCAGCAGTACGCCCAGGGGGCAAGAGACCCAGTACTTC. Its protein product is CASSTPRGQETQYF.

The genes are TRBV7-2 and TRBJ2-5; no clear D. CDR1 is SGHTA, CDR2 FQGNSA, per germline. Between the trimmed V and J ends, which lost 5 bases and 5 bases, there was a span of 12 bases. The CDR3 has 13 amino acids. The CDR3: CASSRVPRETQYF. The CDR3 DNA reads TGTGCCAGCAGCAGAGTCCCAAGGGAGACCCAGTACTTC.

The V and J genes are TRBV5-6 and TRBJ1-2; D might be TRBD1 (5 bases). The V gene's germline CDR1 is SGHDT and CDR2 YYEEEE. The germline V and J ends were trimmed by 0 bases and 0 bases, with 9 bases remaining between them. This CDR3 is 15 amino acids long. CDR3 coding DNA: TGTGCCAGCAGCTTGGGACAGCTTCCTAACTATGGCTACACCTTC. Protein sequence: CASSLGQLPNYGYTF.

J is TRBJ1-3 and V is TRBV23-1; TRBD1 agrees at 9 bases. TRBV23-1 counts as an open reading frame of uncertain function. CDR3 size: 18 residues. The ends lost 0 bases at V and 3 bases at J; junction bases unmatched: 9. Written as DNA, the CDR3 is TGCGCCAGCAGTCAATCTCGGGACAGGGTTTGTTGTGGAAACACCATATATTTT. Its translation is CASSQSRDRVCCGNTIYF.

This clone was seen a few times. The V and J genes are TRBV6-2 or TRBV6-3 and TRBJ2-7; 10 bases agree with TRBD2. CDR1 is MNHEY, CDR2 SVGEGT, per germline. This CDR3 is 15 amino acids long. Trimming removed 6 bases from V and 1 base from J; junction bases left unmatched: 6. The CDR3 reads CASSLGLASSYEQYF. The CDR3 DNA sequence: TGTGCCAGCAGCCTGGGACTAGCGTCATCCTACGAGCAGTACTTC.

The chain couples TRBV6-1 to TRBJ2-7; 7 nucleotides match TRBD2. Germline lookup yields CDR1 MNHNS and CDR2 SASEGT. J lost 4 bases, V lost 5 bases, and 11 bases had no gene match. This CDR3 has 15 residues. As DNA, the CDR3 is TGTGCCAGCAGTCCGCCTACGGCGGGAGTTTACGAGCAGTACTTC. Translated, it gives CASSPPTAGVYEQYF.

This chain links TRBV7-9 with TRBJ2-5; D uncertain. The germline V and J ends were trimmed by 5 bases and 3 bases, with 13 bases remaining between them. The germline V gene encodes CDR1 SEHNR and CDR2 FQNEAQ (reference sequence). This CDR3 has 14 amino acids. The DNA for the CDR3 is TGTGCCAGCAGCGCGACAACCCCCGAAGAGACCCAGTACTTC. Translated: CASSATTPEETQYF.

This chain connects TRBV10-2 to TRBJ2-1; D gene ambiguous. Germline values: CDR1 WSHSY, CDR2 SAAADI. There are 14 residues in the CDR3. Trimming pared 6 bases from V and 8 bases from J, leaving 17 bases between. CDR3 bases: TGCGCCAGCAGCCCGGGCCTAACAACCGATGAGCAGTTCTTC. This translates into CASSPGLTTDEQFF.

The chain uses TRBV7-8 and TRBJ2-1, with 9 bases aligning to TRBD2. The length of the CDR3 is 16 residues. Germline values: CDR1 SGHVS, CDR2 FQNEAQ. Trimming at V came to 1 base and at J to 8 bases, leaving 9 bases not matched to a gene. This CDR3 reads CASSLVSAGGEDEQFF. Written as DNA, the CDR3 is TGTGCCAGCAGCTTAGTATCTGCGGGGGGGGAGGATGAGCAGTTCTTC.

This rearrangement joins TRBV5-4 to TRBJ1-6; D is unclear. V lost 0 bases and J 10 bases, leaving 14 bases between the germline ends. This CDR3 is built from 15 residues. Germline V gene sequence: CDR1 SGHNT, CDR2 YYREEE (reference sequence). The DNA for the CDR3 is TGTGCCAGCAGCTTGGCCGTCGGGTTCGACTCACCCCTCCACTTT. It translates to CASSLAVGFDSPLHF. The full variable domain, its missing parts supplied by reference TRBV5-4 and TRBJ1-6, is ETGVTQSPTHLIKTRGQQVTLRCSSQSGHNTVSWYQQALGQGPQFIFQYYREEENGRGNFPPRFSGLQFPNYSSELNVNALELDDSALYLCASSLAVGFDSPLHFGNGTRLTVT.

The V gene is TRBV28, the J gene TRBJ2-7; possibly TRBD1 for D (5 bases). V was pared by 3 bases and J by 0 bases, with 9 bases between. The CDR3 has 14 residues. Germline CDR1 is MDHEN and CDR2 is SYDVKM. The CDR3 is CASSLQGNSYEQYF. DNA of the CDR3: TGTGCCAGCAGTTTGCAGGGTAACTCCTACGAGCAGTACTTC.

This chain links TRBV4-1 with TRBJ2-7, with 9 positions matching TRBD1. CDR1 and CDR2 (germline): MGHRA, YSYEKL. J lost 3 bases, V lost 4 bases, and 7 bases had no gene match. This CDR3 comprises 15 residues. The CDR3 protein is CASSREDRGVYEQYF. The DNA for the CDR3 is TGCGCCAGCAGCCGGGAAGACAGGGGGGTCTACGAGCAGTACTTC.

By frequency in the sample, this clone is medium-sized. The chain recombines TRBV7-3 with TRBJ2-3; 14 nucleotides match TRBD2. The CDR3 has 15 residues. CDR1 and CDR2 from the germline V gene are SGHTA and FQGTGA. Trimming took 5 bases from V and 5 from J; bases not matched to a gene: 3. This CDR3 is CASSRLAGGVDTQYF. The CDR3 DNA follows: TGTGCCAGCAGCCGACTAGCGGGAGGGGTAGATACGCAGTATTTT.